This TCR beta chain was observed in a study of blood T cell repertoires in COVID-19. Across the whole study: The analysed material was cDNA or gDNA that came from T cells, B-cell-depleted T cells, or PBMCs.

Clones were sequenced by immunoSEQ multiplex PCR, and TCRdb holds only the in-frame ones, with some missing. The table includes 200,000 to 300,000 clones, about 83% detected once. This CDR3 has 14 amino acids. V lost 6 bases and J lost 8, with 16 bases in between. The germline V gene encodes CDR1 MNHEY and CDR2 SVGAGI. The rearrangement links TRBV6-5 to TRBJ1-4; possible D gene TRBD1, 5 bases. This sequence originates from a man in his fifties with acute or convalescent COVID-19. The sequenced sample consisted of peripheral blood. The CDR3: CASSSGQAGEKLFF. The CDR3 DNA is TGTGCCAGCAGCTCAGGACAAGCGGGGGAAAAACTGTTTTTT.